This T cell receptor beta chain is drawn from a study of glioma-infiltrating T cells. Regarding the study as a whole: Gliomas, especially low-grade, showed above-expected tissue-blood divergence; non-neoplastic patients showed below. Very few CDR3 sequences were shared between tissue and blood.

Using RNA template, CDR3s of TCR alpha and beta were amplified with iRepertoire arm-PCR. One-step reverse transcription and amplification started from approximately 100-400 ng of tissue mRNA or PBMC total RNA. MiXCR, applied by TCRdb to the multiplex PCR reads, yields one record per CDR3 protein. There are over 120,000 distinct CDR3 sequences in the sample; about 39% occur only once, and 20% to 25% lies in the top ten. The germline V gene encodes CDR1 SGHTA and CDR2 FQGNSA. The CDR3 contains 14 residues. V shed 5 bases, J shed 8 bases, and the junction held 9 bases outside the gene matches. This clonotype was seen only a few times. The antigen remains unidentified.

The specimen was glioma tissue, nonneoplastic brain tissue, or PBMCs (not recorded which). This clonotype originated in a human donor with low-grade glioma or glioblastoma, undergoing nonglioma brain surgery, or in good health (not recorded which). The chain employs TRBV7-2 and TRBJ1-2, with 9 bases lining up with TRBD1. CDR3 protein: CASSPQGAPEGYTF. In DNA form, the CDR3 reads TGTGCCAGCAGCCCACAGGGGGCGCCCGAAGGCTACACCTTC.